This T cell receptor beta chain was captured by sequencing in a study of cytomegalovirus exposure and HLA in healthy donors. Background on the study: The study placed 70% to 85% of its 350 to 450 genotyped donors in the Caucasian-associated ancestry cluster. Study-wide results and caveats: Association of 17,000 or so TCR beta sequences with HLA alleles was found at 0.05 false discovery rate in a later analysis. Analysis was carried out at a later point, and it linked a missense DCLRE1C variant to TCR beta V- and J-gene trimming.

Among the donors, all were healthy bone marrow donors. About this clone itself: Its antigen is as yet unknown.

From germline, CDR1 is MNHNY and CDR2 SVGAGI (reference sequence). The CDR3 is 16 amino acids. Trimming removed 10 bases from V and 0 bases from J; junction bases left unmatched: 12. Primers included in the PCR were 60 Vbeta and 13 Jbeta primers. Sequencing was performed with immunoSEQ multiplex PCR; in TCRdb, only in-frame clones are kept and a portion is missing. The sample carries over 150,000 clones, 74% recorded once. The material sequenced was PBMCs. The rearrangement links TRBV6-6 to TRBJ1-3, with TRBD1 matching over 7 bases. The receptor was derived from a man aged 30-40 years in good health and CMV-seronegative. The CDR3 spells CATRTRTGVSGNTIYF. The CDR3 DNA sequence: TGTGCCACCCGAACCCGTACAGGGGTCTCTGGAAACACCATATATTTT.